Reported below is one T cell receptor beta chain. No antigen is known for it. This sample stems from a study of T cells in Graves' hyperthyroidism and ophthalmopathy. The CDR3 consists of 15 residues. Germline CDR1 reads LGHNA; CDR2 reads YNFKEQ. V dropped 2 bases and J dropped 6; count of bases not matched to a gene: 4. From RNA transcripts, TCR beta CDR3 regions were amplified. RT-PCR in the first round (using the HTBI primer set) targeted the TCR CDR3. From the multiplex PCR reads, TCRdb called clonotypes with MiXCR, one entry per CDR3 protein. This sample has around 350,000 distinct CDR3 sequences, with about 20% found just once. Study conclusions and caveats: Using 13 V-J features, a model discriminated ophthalmopathy from stable hyperthyroidism.

On the basis of clinical symptoms, serum thyroxine and TRAb, thyroid ultrasound and orbital computed tomography, diagnoses were made. More than 9.5 ml fresh peripheral blood yielded the PBMCs. The chain combines TRBV4-2 with TRBJ1-6; 7 bases map to TRBD1. The TCR comes from a woman aged 18-30 years with Graves' hyperthyroidism. Sequences were obtained from blood. The CDR3 loop is CASSQQTGINSPLHF. CDR3 in DNA: TGTGCCAGCAGCCAACAGACAGGGATTAATTCACCCCTCCACTTT.